These T cell receptor beta chains were read from a single sample in a study of technical replicates of blood from a handful of donors. Sequencing was performed with immunoSEQ multiplex PCR; in TCRdb, only in-frame clones are kept and a portion is missing. Of roughly 82,000 clones in the sample, 80% to 95% were seen once. The sample taken for sequencing was T cells isolated from PBMCs. The receptors were gathered from a human donor in good health. CDR3s include the opening cysteine and the closing phenylalanine or tryptophan. The order of the fields is V gene, D gene, clone size, J gene, CDR3 DNA, CDR3 protein. The D gene is left open where the match is weak. Expanded clones get a size class; other rows say once, few or many, or leave the size out.

>TRBV7-9|NA|once|TRBJ2-3
TGTGCCAGCAGCTTAGGAGGGGGGACTACTACCGGGAGAAGAGATACGCAGTATTTT
CASSLGGGTTTGRRDTQYF
>TRBV2|NA|NA|TRBJ2-7
TGTGCCAGCTACTATGACTACGAGCAGTACTTC
CASYYDYEQYF
>TRBV30|NA|NA|TRBJ1-6
TGTGCCGGAGCCACGGGGGAAAATGAACTATATAATTCACCCCTCCACTTT
CAGATGENELYNSPLHF
>TRBV9|NA|NA|TRBJ1-5
TGTGCCAGCAGCGTAAGTCCTATTAGCAATCAGCCCCAGCATTTT
CASSVSPISNQPQHF
>TRBV6-1|NA|NA|TRBJ1-5
TGTGCCAGCATGTCGGGGGTTAGGCAGCCCCAGCATTTT
CASMSGVRQPQHF
>TRBV7-9|NA|NA|TRBJ1-1
TGTGCCAGCAGCTTAGAAGCGGACACTGAAGCTTTCTTT
CASSLEADTEAFF
>TRBV6-1|TRBD1|NA|TRBJ1-5
TGTGCCAGCAGTGAGTATGGGGCAGGGGGCGCGGGCAATCAGCCCCAGCATTTT
CASSEYGAGGAGNQPQHF
>TRBV10-3|NA|NA|TRBJ2-7
TGTGCCATTCAAATCAGCGGTGGCTACGAGCAGTACTTC
CAIQISGGYEQYF
>TRBV5-8|TRBD1|NA|TRBJ2-5
TGTGCCAGCAACGACAGGGTCGGGAAAGAGACCCAGTACTTC
CASNDRVGKETQYF
>TRBV28|NA|NA|TRBJ2-7
TGTGCCAGCAGACACGGGGGAGAGTCGGCCGAGCAGTACTTC
CASRHGGESAEQYF
>TRBV4-1|NA|NA|TRBJ1-5
TGCGCCAGCAGCCAAGCTGACAGGACCGATCAGCCCCAGCATTTT
CASSQADRTDQPQHF
>TRBV4-1|TRBD1|NA|TRBJ1-2
TGCGCCAGCAGCCAAGGACCCGGGACAGGGCATGGCTACACCTTC
CASSQGPGTGHGYTF
>TRBV28|NA|once|TRBJ2-7
NA
CASILGGAASYEQYF
>TRBV11-3|NA|NA|TRBJ2-5
TGTGCCAGCAGCTTATATCAGGGTGGGGAGACCCAGTACTTC
CASSLYQGGETQYF
>TRBV28|NA|NA|TRBJ1-1
TGTGCCAGCAGTTCACCAGGGGCTGAAGCTTTCTTT
CASSSPGAEAFF
>TRBV27|TRBD1|few|TRBJ2-1
TGTGCCAGCAGTTGGGGACAGGGGGCGGGTGTGGCCAATGAGCAGTTCTTC
CASSWGQGAGVANEQFF
>TRBV12-2|NA|NA|TRBJ2-1
TGTGCAAGTCGCTTAGGTTCGGGACTAGCGGTACTGCCCTCCTACAATGAGCAGTTCTTC
CASRLGSGLAVLPSYNEQFF
>TRBV19|TRBD1|NA|TRBJ1-5
TGTGCCAGTCTCGACAGGGGCGCATATAGCAATCAGCCCCAGCATTTT
CASLDRGAYSNQPQHF
>TRBV5-1|NA|NA|TRBJ2-5
TGCGCCAGCAGCTTAGGTACAGAAGAGACCCAGTACTTC
CASSLGTEETQYF
>TRBV19|TRBD1|NA|TRBJ2-7
TGTGCCAGTAGTATAGTAGGTACAGGGGATCGCGAGCAGTACTTC
CASSIVGTGDREQYF
>TRBV28|TRBD2|once|TRBJ2-3
TGTGCCAGCAGTCCCGTGGGGGGGGTTACAGATACGCAGTATTTT
CASSPVGGVTDTQYF
>TRBV7-2|NA|NA|TRBJ1-2
TGTGCCAGCAGCTTATTTCCGACAAAAAACTATGGCTACACCTTC
CASSLFPTKNYGYTF
>TRBV29-1|TRBD2|NA|TRBJ2-5
TGCAGCGTTGTCGGGCTAGCGGGAGGAGAGACCCAGTACTTC
CSVVGLAGGETQYF
>TRBV5-4|NA|NA|TRBJ2-7
TGTGCCAGCAGCTTGGGGGGGCCCTCGAACCCGTACGAGCAGTACTTC
CASSLGGPSNPYEQYF
>TRBV19|TRBD2|NA|TRBJ2-2
TGTGCCAGTAGGGGCCCTAGCGGGAGTTTGACCGGGGAGCTGTTTTTT
CASRGPSGSLTGELFF
>TRBV30|TRBD2|NA|TRBJ2-1
TGTGCCTGGACTAGCGGGCCCTACAATGAGCAGTTCTTC
CAWTSGPYNEQFF
>TRBV6-5|NA|NA|TRBJ1-2
TGTGCCAGCAGCCCTGGGGGGTCGTATGGCTACACCTTC
CASSPGGSYGYTF
>TRBV19|TRBD1|NA|TRBJ2-7
TGTGCCAGTAGTGGACAGGTATCCTACGAGCAGTACTTC
CASSGQVSYEQYF
>TRBV5-1|NA|NA|TRBJ2-7
TGCGCCAGCAGCTTAACGGGGGAGCAGTACTTC
CASSLTGEQYF
>TRBV2|TRBD1|once|TRBJ1-1
TGTGCCAGCAGTGAAGAAGCAGGGACAGAGGCTTTCTTT
CASSEEAGTEAFF
>TRBV5-4|NA|NA|TRBJ1-2
TGTGCCAGCAGGTGGATCATTCCTCTAGAAGGCTACACCTTC
CASRWIIPLEGYTF
>TRBV29-1|TRBD2|NA|TRBJ2-1
TGCAGCGTCTCCGGCGGGACTAGCGGGAGTGCTGAGCAGTTCTTC
CSVSGGTSGSAEQFF
>TRBV15|TRBD2|NA|TRBJ2-3
TGTGCCACCAGCAGGGAGACTAGCGGGAGTGATACGCAGTATTTT
CATSRETSGSDTQYF
>TRBV7-7|NA|once|TRBJ1-3
TGTGCCAGCAGCCAGGGACCCGGGAGCACCATATATTTT
CASSQGPGSTIYF
>TRBV28|TRBD2|once|TRBJ2-1
TGTGCCAGCTATCGTGGGCGGGGGGGATACAATGAGCAGTTCTTC
CASYRGRGGYNEQFF
>TRBV4-1|NA|few|TRBJ1-1
TGCGCCAGCAGCCAAGATGACGGGGATGGGACTGAAGCTTTCTTT
CASSQDDGDGTEAFF
>TRBV5-1|NA|NA|TRBJ2-2
TGCGCCAGCAGCTCGGGAGACACCGGGGAGCTGTTTTTT
CASSSGDTGELFF
>TRBV7-2|TRBD1|NA|TRBJ1-1
TGTGCCAGCAGCTCCCAGACAGGGTTAACGAACACTGAAGCTTTCTTT
CASSSQTGLTNTEAFF
>TRBV5-1|TRBD2|NA|TRBJ2-5
TGCGCCAGCAGCTTGGGGGGGAGGGCCGTGGAGACCCAGTACTTC
CASSLGGRAVETQYF
>TRBV30|TRBD2|NA|TRBJ2-7
TGTGCCTGGATCAGCGGGGGTTCCTACGAGCAGTACTTC
CAWISGGSYEQYF